The rows below give T cell receptor beta chains drawn from one sample of a study of CD8 T cells in Susac syndrome. TCRdb recomputed calls from the immunoSEQ multiplex PCR reads with MiXCR, one row per CDR3 protein. The data contain about 240,000 distinct CDR3 sequences, 90% to 97% of them singletons. Sequenced material: CD4+ T cells from PBMCs. The receptors originated from a human donor with Susac syndrome. Each CDR3 is given without its conserved first and last residue. The D gene is left open where the match is weak. The listing skips clone size in some rows; elsewhere it reads once, few, many or a size class.

v_gene	d_gene	j_gene	abundance	len	CDR3aa
TRBV4-1	TRBD2	TRBJ2-2	.	15	ASSPPGVAGDTGELF
TRBV12-3/TRBV12-4	.	TRBJ1-5	.	12	ASRLGNGIQPQH
TRBV18	.	TRBJ1-5	.	11	ASSPNGNQPQH
TRBV18	.	TRBJ1-2	.	13	ASSLTDKAFYGYT
TRBV5-4	.	TRBJ1-2	.	14	ASSLFQDTWNYGYT
TRBV25-1	.	TRBJ1-2	.	11	ASSGRGNYGYT
TRBV12-5	.	TRBJ1-5	.	10	ASNSLNQPQH
TRBV3-1	.	TRBJ2-5	.	13	ASSHRGTAQETQY
TRBV28	.	TRBJ1-2	.	12	ASRRTSSNYGYT
TRBV20-1	.	TRBJ2-1	.	10	SARDPSHEQF
TRBV4-2	TRBD2	TRBJ2-5	.	13	ASSPPTSGKETQY
TRBV5-1	.	TRBJ2-3	.	10	ASSLRSDTQY
TRBV5-8	TRBD1	TRBJ2-5	.	14	ASSPGRGPRGETQY
TRBV6-2/TRBV6-3	.	TRBJ2-3	.	10	ASTKGSDTQY
TRBV24-1	TRBD1	TRBJ2-3	.	14	ATSAETGGITDTQY
TRBV5-1	.	TRBJ2-7	once	10	ASSLDLELQY
TRBV19	TRBD2	TRBJ2-1	.	13	ASKAIAGGGNEQF
TRBV5-1	.	TRBJ2-5	.	11	ASSPTGQETQY
TRBV30	.	TRBJ2-7	.	13	AWTVGQFDSNEQY
TRBV29-1	.	TRBJ1-2	.	11	SVGTAQGGGYT
TRBV29-1	.	TRBJ2-4	.	10	SVVAPGNIQY
TRBV20-1	.	TRBJ2-1	.	12	SAPKTSRVGEQF
TRBV2	.	TRBJ2-2	.	12	ASRTDSAAGELF
TRBV12-3/TRBV12-4	TRBD2	TRBJ2-1	.	13	ASSLTSGRLYEQF
TRBV18	.	TRBJ1-5	.	13	ASSPNRARNQPQH
TRBV14	.	TRBJ2-1	once	12	ASSSHRAHTEQF
TRBV4-1	TRBD1	TRBJ2-5	once	12	ASSHLTGGETQY
TRBV29-1	.	TRBJ2-5	few	11	SVEDAGHETQY
TRBV30	.	TRBJ2-1	.	13	AWSNKGLADNEQF
TRBV20-1	TRBD2	TRBJ2-7	.	13	SAREIKGLAWEQY
TRBV15	.	TRBJ1-1	.	13	ATSRGAGLNTEAF
TRBV10-3	.	TRBJ2-7	.	14	AISGTGTDVSYEQY
TRBV6-5	.	TRBJ1-1	.	9	ASSRSTEAF
TRBV4-1	.	TRBJ2-7	.	12	ASSQDPSNYEQY
TRBV29-1	.	TRBJ2-1	.	10	SDRENNNEQF
TRBV29-1	TRBD1	TRBJ1-2	.	9	GEGGPYGYT
TRBV9	.	TRBJ2-7	.	13	ASSPSAGEDYEQY
TRBV3-1	.	TRBJ2-3	.	12	ASSPRLAIEGQY
TRBV12-3/TRBV12-4	.	TRBJ2-6	.	11	ASSLAGANVLT
TRBV9	.	TRBJ1-1	.	12	ASSVRQGDTEAF
TRBV24-1	.	TRBJ2-5	.	13	ATSDGQGQMETQY
TRBV12-3/TRBV12-4	.	TRBJ2-7	.	10	ASSLPGSSQY
TRBV19	.	TRBJ1-5	.	11	ASSPGLFQPQH
TRBV4-1	TRBD1	TRBJ2-2	.	16	ASSQDHRDRVVSGELF
TRBV7-2	TRBD1	TRBJ2-3	once	12	ASSWGQVVDTQY
TRBV19	TRBD2	TRBJ2-1	.	13	ASSIAAGAGNEQF
TRBV28	.	TRBJ2-3	.	10	ASSSLLETQY